This T cell receptor beta chain was retrieved from a study of T-cell reconstitution after alpha-beta-depleted transplantation in children. General observations from the study: Newly made T cells mostly supplied T-cell counts and diversity one year after transplant. Where some patients showed high TCRbeta diversity at day 60, it came from recipient T cells and thymic progenitors that had survived. Reports say that about two months after transplant, the alpha-beta T cells came out of several hundred graft clones that had expanded.

This clonotype was detected ten times or more. Its antigen is as yet unknown. Per germline, CDR1 SGHRS and CDR2 YFSETQ. This CDR3 is 14 amino acids long. V lost 2 bases to trimming and J lost 0 bases, with 8 bases between them. Unique molecular identifiers were incorporated when the TCRbeta library was constructed. TCRdb re-derived calls from the PCR reads in MiXCR, one entry per CDR3 protein. In the table there are about 440,000 distinct CDR3 sequences, 43% of which are singletons. The input for sequencing was PBMCs, taken before TCRalphabeta/CD19-depleted stem cell transplant. The V call is TRBV5-1, the J call TRBJ1-1, with TRBD1 as a possible D gene (5 bases). This clonotype was obtained from a girl between 2 and 10 years old with aplastic anemia, due to receive a stem cell transplant. This CDR3 reads CASSLDRMNTEAFF. In DNA, the CDR3 is TGCGCCAGCAGCTTAGACAGAATGAACACTGAAGCTTTCTTT.